This T cell receptor (beta chain) was retrieved from a study of shared clonotypes between healthy human individuals. In the study overall: Per donor, CD8 memory used one plate, CD8 naive used two, CD4 memory used three and CD4 naive used three.

The CDR3 covers 14 residues. The germline V gene encodes CDR1 SQVTM and CDR2 ANQGSEA. Of note for this clone: Its antigen is unknown. A much larger clone sits a single nucleotide away, making a read error possible.

Study outcomes and limitations: Shared clonotypes: approximately 4.5% naive CD4, roughly 3.5% naive CD8, under 2.5% memory CD4, 0.4% to 0.5% memory CD8. Genetic and exposure-history diversity was limited by the small donor number.

The table came from immunoSEQ multiplex PCR; TCRdb's copy has only in-frame clones and leaves some out. The profile covers over 850,000 clones, with about four fifths appearing a single time and around 0.61% taken by the ten largest. This sequence originates from a man aged 18-30 years in good health. Some clones in this sample may be carry-over from other donors' samples. The chain combines TRBV29-1 with TRBJ1-1; D gene uncertain. Sequencing was performed on memory CD4+ T cells from PBMCs. Subset specified: CD45RA-negative fraction. CDR3 nucleotides: TGCAGCGTTGCCACAAGGCTCTCCAACACTGAAGCTTCCTTT. It translates to CSVATRLSNTEASF.